This T cell receptor beta chain was profiled in a study of T cells in Graves' hyperthyroidism and ophthalmopathy. At the level of the study: The blood sample was taken at first diagnosis, before treatment began. Study-wide findings and caveats: From stable hyperthyroidism, ophthalmopathy was set apart by a 13 V-J model.

Uncontrolled infection, other autoimmune disease, pregnancy or lactation barred patients from enrollment. Diagnostic assessment was based on clinical symptoms, serum thyroxine and TRAb, thyroid ultrasound and orbital computed tomography. What was amplified from RNA transcripts were TCR beta CDR3 regions. The study used the HTBI primer set for a first-round RT-PCR of the TCR CDR3. One entry per CDR3 protein, called by TCRdb with MiXCR from the multiplex PCR reads. Here the sample spans 300,000 to 500,000 distinct CDR3 sequences, around 15% being singletons. Many counts were recorded for this clonotype. No antigen is known for it. V trimming: 5 bases; J trimming: 10 bases; junction bases outside the gene matches: 12. Germline lookup yields CDR1 PRHDT and CDR2 FYEKMQ (reference sequence). CDR3 length equals 16 residues.

This TCR came from a middle-aged man with Graves' ophthalmopathy. The chain combines TRBV13 with TRBJ1-6, with TRBD1 identical over 9 bases. The sequencing input was blood. This CDR3 reads CASSPFPGQGYSPLHF. The CDR3 DNA follows: TGTGCCAGCAGCCCTTTTCCGGGACAGGGTTACTCACCCCTCCACTTT. Filled out from reference TRBV13 and TRBJ1-6, the complete variable domain reads AAGVIQSPRHLIKEKRETATLKCYPIPRHDTVYWYQQGPGQDPQFLISFYEKMQSDKGSIPDRFSAQQFSDYHSELNMSSLELGDSALYFCASSPFPGQGYSPLHFGNGTRLTVT.